This TCR beta chain was recovered during a study of shared clonotypes between healthy human individuals. Study in general: Donor composition was a couple of women and three men, aged 18 to 49. Notes on the study in general: Among four donors, approximately 4.6% of naive CD4 clonotypes were found in common. Among donors, clonotype sharing was expected to be affected by sequencing depth.

Positively selected for CCR7, the CD45RO-negative cells used as naive CD8 cells excluded terminally differentiated effector memory CD45RA+ cells. The authors' processing: For the immunoSEQ data, sequences were junction-only without quality scores, so filtering differed. TCRdb keeps only in-frame clones here, not all; method: immunoSEQ multiplex PCR. The DNA gave D and trimming, while V, J and clone size come from that table. The table includes about 2.1 million clones, 93% detected once. Comments on this clone: What it binds is not known. In the same sample, other DNA sequences code for this CDR3.

V lost 4 bases and J 0 bases, leaving 10 bases between the germline ends. This CDR3 region has 14 residues. CDR1 and CDR2 from the germline V gene are SEHNR and FQNEAQ (reference sequence). V and J are TRBV7-9 and TRBJ2-7, with D possibly called TRBD1 or TRBD2 (7 bases each). This clonotype was obtained from a man in his late teens or twenties in good health. Some clones in this sample may be carry-over from other donors' samples. The sequencing sample was made of naive CD8+ T cells from PBMCs. This CDR3 reads CASSSGGVSYEQYF. CDR3 DNA: TGTGCCAGCAGCTCAGGGGGGGTCTCCTACGAGCAGTACTTC.